These 9 T cell receptor beta chains were all obtained from the same sample, sequenced in a study of blood T cell repertoires in COVID-19. Assay used: immunoSEQ multiplex PCR; TCRdb lists only in-frame clones, some missing. The table lists 270,000 or so clones, roughly 88% of them singletons. The sample consisted of peripheral blood. The receptors here all came from a woman aged 25 to 39 with active or convalescent COVID-19.

DNA of the CDR3: TGTGCCAGCAAGCTTCGGGAAGGTATTGAAGCTTTCTTT. It translates to CASKLREGIEAFF. The genes are TRBV12-3 or TRBV12-4 and TRBJ1-1; D is uncertain. V was shortened by 7 bases and J by 7 bases, with 16 bases between the two germline ends. This CDR3 region has 13 residues.

V gene TRBV10-3 combines with J gene TRBJ1-2; no reliable D call. Germline V CDR1 and CDR2: ENHRY, SYGVKD. CDR3 length equals 14 residues. The V end was cut by 3 bases, the J end by 4 bases, with 12 bases between. DNA of the CDR3: TGTGCCATCAGTGACGCCCAGGTCGGCTATGGCTACACCTTC. This sequence encodes CAISDAQVGYGYTF.

V and J are TRBV7-2 and TRBJ1-2, with 7 bases identical to TRBD1. The ends lost 1 base at V and 0 bases at J; junction bases unmatched: 5. CDR3 length equals 16 residues. CDR1 is SGHTA, CDR2 FQGNSA, per germline. The CDR3 protein is CASSLEGGAANYGYTF. CDR3 in DNA: TGTGCCAGCAGCTTAGAAGGGGGCGCGGCTAACTATGGCTACACCTTC.

This clone was recorded only once. V usage is TRBV29-1 and J usage is TRBJ1-3, with no clear D. The germline CDR1 and CDR2 sequences are SQVTM and ANQGSEA. With 0 bases removed from V and 3 bases from J, the gap between germline ends came to 12 bases. The CDR3 covers 15 residues. The CDR3 bases are TGCAGCGTTGAAGATCCAAGAGGGCTTGGAAACACCATATATTTT. It specifies CSVEDPRGLGNTIYF.

The chain recombines TRBV7-6 with TRBJ1-2; 9 nucleotides agree with TRBD1. Per the germline V gene, CDR1 is SGHVS and CDR2 is FNYEAQ. Trimming cost V 6 bases and J 7 bases; bases outside gene matches: 15. This CDR3 contains 16 residues. The CDR3 loop reads CASSPTNRGRISGYTF. The CDR3 region has the DNA TGTGCCAGCAGTCCCACGAACAGGGGGCGCATATCTGGCTACACCTTC.

The chain carries TRBV29-1 and TRBJ2-1, with TRBD2 as a possible D gene (6 bases). V was pared by 1 base and J by 4 bases, with 14 bases between. The germline gives CDR1 SQVTM, CDR2 ANQGSEA. This CDR3 is built from 15 residues. CDR3 bases: TGCAGCGTTGAAGGCGGGGTCCGTTCGTACAATGAGCAGTTCTTC. Translated, it gives CSVEGGVRSYNEQFF.

The chain joins TRBV6-5 to TRBJ1-5; TRBD1 is a possible D gene (6 bases). Deletions cut 8 bases from V and 7 bases from J, with 15 bases between. Germline loops: CDR1 MNHEY, CDR2 SVGAGI. This CDR3 region has 13 residues. CDR3 sequence reads: CASCHRVDQPQHF. The CDR3 DNA follows: TGTGCCAGCTGTCACAGGGTGGACCAGCCCCAGCATTTT.

This clone has more than one count but fewer than ten. This chain joins TRBV28 and TRBJ1-6, with 10 bases lining up with TRBD1. The CDR3 length is 16 residues. Looked up from germline, CDR1 is MDHEN and CDR2 is SYDVKM. Germline trimming cut 4 bases from V and 6 bases from J; bases unmatched to any gene: 6. The CDR3 DNA follows: TGTGCCAGCAGTTGGGGGACAGGGGTGTCTAATTCACCCCTCCACTTT. As protein: CASSWGTGVSNSPLHF.

The chain combines TRBV6-1 with TRBJ1-1; D gene uncertain. Germline V lookup: CDR1 MNHNS, CDR2 SASEGT. This CDR3 has 13 amino acids. V lost 5 bases to trimming and J lost 0 bases, with 7 bases between them. The CDR3 nucleotides are TGTGCCAGCAGTTATACACTGAACACTGAAGCTTTCTTT. This translates into CASSYTLNTEAFF.